This TCR beta chain was profiled in a study of blood T cells in healthy people across ages (dated by TCRdb to about 2015). Broadly, across the study: In model experiments, template switching captured about one uniquely barcoded TCR beta cDNA molecule for every two T cells. The study measured age-related changes in TCR beta repertoire diversity using deep sequencing normalized with unique cDNA molecular identifiers. Donors were grouped into four age groups: young (average 16 years), middle-aged (approximately 41), aged (around 60) and long-lived (over 80). To avoid experimental bias, donors of different ages were distributed randomly across sequencing lanes. Two additional independent replicas of 1 million unique cDNA reads from the same blood draw were analyzed for two donors (one aged 18 to 30 and one aged 80 or older).

The roughly 39 donors, aged 6 to 90 years, were systemically healthy Caucasian individuals from Russia. About 9.8 milliliters of peripheral blood were drawn from each donor into EDTA-treated Vacutainer tubes. Ficoll-Paque density-gradient centrifugation was used to isolate PBMCs, with at least 7 million obtained per sample. Total RNA was extracted from PBMCs with Trizol reagent, with at least 6 micrograms obtained per sample. The percentages of naive CD45RAhigh/CD27high T cells were determined by flow cytometry on a PBMC aliquot from every donor. This clonotype has just a few counts. It has no known antigen specificity. The sample holds no much larger clone one base away, and base qualities are not on file. CDR1 and CDR2, per the germline V gene, are SGHAT and FQNNGV. From its cysteine to its phenylalanine, the CDR3 spans 14 amino acids. Only the CDR3 DNA is retained, 42 bases long and in frame from the first base. V is shortened by 1 base, J by 10 bases, and the region joining them spans 14 bases.

The library came from 5' RACE. Sequencing relied on an Illumina HiSeq 2500. A second PCR of about 7 to 12 cycles was performed with a sample-barcoded 5' primer and a J-beta primer mix. A unique molecular identifier was introduced onto each TCR beta cDNA molecule by a template-switch 5' adaptor carrying 12 random nucleotides. Each sample yielded at least 2.5 million CDR3-containing paired-end reads. First-strand cDNA synthesis was performed from all RNA using the Mint cDNA synthesis kit, with priming by a TRBC-specific oligonucleotide. All cDNA was treated with uracil-DNA glycosylase and then went through a first 18-cycle PCR with the universal primers M1SS and BC2_uni_R. Per the original workflow: Each sample was normalized by randomly selecting 1 million high-quality reads, each carrying a distinct molecular identifier. Instead of being binned into consensus sequences, reads that shared molecular identifiers were thrown out. MiTCR, with a Q25 quality threshold and the strictest error-elimination algorithm, was used for CDR3 identification, clonotype clustering and error correction. A nonparametric unseen species model with Euler transformation was used to estimate lower-bound total TCR beta diversity. The public reads were quality trimmed at Q25 with fastp and then assembled into clones with MiXCR by TCRdb, keeping productive beta chains. When rows share a CDR3 protein, they turn into one entry using the most common DNA and genes. The V and J calls here are based on TCRdb, not the publication. This sample gives around 970,000 distinct CDR3 sequences in total; roughly 51% of them show up just once. In total, the top ten clones hold around 21% of the sample.

On the study overall, not on this receptor specifically: Compared with the aged group, the long-lived group had more naive CD4+ T cells, fewer expanded clones and increased TCR diversity, a pattern suggesting age selection. The CMV infection status of donors was not known, potentially confounding age-related changes in expanded clonotypes. Observed TCR beta diversity per million T cells fell roughly linearly with age, and a significant reduction was already apparent by age approximately 41. There was a strong correlation between observed TCR beta diversity and the percentage of naive T cells measured by flow cytometry. Bulk unsorted PBMC profiling prevented conclusive comparison of naive and antigen-experienced compartments. Estimates of total diversity based on one million sequenced T cells were considered lower bounds and underestimates.

This receptor was identified in a woman aged 55-75 years in good health. This sequence uses TRBV11-2 and TRBJ2-1; matching of 6 bases hints at TRBD2 as the D gene. The source material was blood. In nucleotides, the sequence is TGTGCCAGCAGCTTAGGGCAGGGAGGAGGCGAGCAGTTCTTC. Protein translation: CASSLGQGGGEQFF.